This T cell receptor beta chain came from a study of blood T cells in healthy people across ages. Sample-barcoded 5' priming and a J-beta primer mix drove a second PCR of roughly 6 to 12 cycles. TCRdb analysed the 5' RACE reads with MiXCR anew, one entry per CDR3 protein. Of about 590,000 distinct CDR3 sequences in the sample, about 30% were seen once. As regards this clonotype: Since a much larger clone is just one base distant, this may be a read error.

This CDR3 is built from 12 residues. The germline gives CDR1 MNHEY, CDR2 SVGEGT. V was trimmed by 4 bases and J by 13 bases, leaving 14 bases between them. This chain joins TRBV6-2 or TRBV6-3 and TRBJ2-4; D unresolved. This receptor was obtained from a woman of 80 years or more in good health. The sequenced material came from blood. This CDR3 is CASSFYLLKQYF. As DNA, the CDR3 is TGTGCCAGCAGTTTCTATCTTTTGAAGCAGTACTTC.